This T cell receptor beta chain was found in a study of vaccination effects on CD4 cells after COVID-19 (dated 2022 in TCRdb). Background for the entire study: Post-vaccine samples across the study were collected a median of 72 days after the second dose, with a range of 14 to 241. In both COVID-19 convalescent patients and infection-naive vaccine recipients, the study compared SARS-CoV-2 spike-specific CD4+ TCR repertoires from before mRNA vaccination with those from after it. Altogether, nine to ten COVID-19 convalescent patients and 4 SARS-CoV-2-naive healthy vaccine recipients made up the full study. Cultures from other donors in the study were sequenced using the Oncomine TCR Beta short-read assay on an Illumina iSeq 100. On the study overall, not on this receptor specifically: Only a small number of convalescent patients were included, and no early post-infection timepoints were available, which limited the study. Among healthy vaccine recipients, nearly all vaccine-induced clones were SARS-CoV-2 mono-reactive, and only 1 of 255 was cross-reactive with common cold coronaviruses. Both infection-induced and vaccine-induced clones contracted markedly at late post-vaccination timepoints, which is consistent with waning T cell responses.

The CDR3 starts with the cysteine, ends with the phenylalanine, and has 15 residues. The read is trimmed to its CDR3 DNA, 45 bases read in frame from base 1. CDR1 and CDR2 (SGHAT, FQDESV) derive from the germline V gene (reference sequence). The junction carries 18 bases between V and J, which are trimmed by 7 bases and 3 bases respectively. Preparation of the library involved the immunoSEQ multiplex PCR assay. DNA from the CD4+ T cells that had been cultured and isolated underwent TCR beta CDR3 sequencing. As for the original processing: Non-productive TCR sequences were removed, reads were trimmed to the CDR3 region, and CDR3s of at least 7 amino acids were retained. The MANAFEST web app was used to pick out antigen-specific clonotypes by comparing their expansion in peptide wells with that in reference cultures. To count as positive, a clone had to show expansion at FDR<0.05 compared with the reference and with all other wells, an odds ratio above 5, and a frequency above 0.1% in two replicate wells. Cross-reactive clonotypes were defined as significantly expanded in SARS-CoV-2 spike wells and in at least one common cold coronavirus spike condition. CDR3 similarity was assessed by Levenshtein distance using the stringdist R package, and unrooted trees were constructed with ape in R 3.6.1. Held by TCRdb, this immuneACCESS table contains in-frame sequences only and omits some clones. Under half of the omission traces to an unresolved V gene where checked; the cause of the rest is unknown. V and J calls and clone size are given by that table; D and trimming were obtained from the DNA. In all, the sample holds some 35,000 clones, and around four fifths of those were seen once. Of the sample, under 2% falls within the top ten clones.

Remarks on this clone: Its specific antigen is unknown. The sample holds no much larger clone one base away, and base qualities are not on file.

In the ViraFEST assay, PBMC were stimulated with viral peptide pools, and TCR sequencing was then used to find antigen-specific CD4+ T cell clonotypes based on their expansion. After 10 days of culture, CD4+ T cells were isolated with the EasySep CD4+ T cell isolation kit. Participants received two doses of either the BNT162b2 or the mRNA-1273 mRNA SARS-CoV-2 vaccine. Healthy vaccine recipients had no prior SARS-CoV-2 infection, confirmed by negative nucleocapsid antibodies before and after vaccination. Approximately 2.1 million PBMC per well were cultured in IMDM with roughly 5% human AB serum, around 10 IU/ml IL-2 and gentamicin, plus 10 ug/ml peptides. On days 3 and 7, half of the culture medium was replaced with fresh IL-2-containing medium. Unless noted otherwise, every peptide stimulation condition was cultured in triplicate wells. PBMC were separated from whole blood using Ficoll-Paque Plus gradient centrifugation and were then either cryopreserved at -140C or used fresh. The overlapping peptide pools covered the spike proteins of SARS-CoV-2 and of the common cold coronaviruses HCoV-NL63, HCoV-OC43 and HCoV-229E. The QIAamp micro DNA kit was used to extract genomic DNA from the cultured CD4+ T cells.

This sequence uses TRBV11-1 and TRBJ2-5; the D gene could be either TRBD1 or TRBD2, each agreeing at 6 bases. This specimen consisted of CD4+ T cells from PBMCs cultured with HCoV-NL63 spike peptides, obtained after COVID-19 vaccination. Taken with the paper, the label for cell subset or site translates to: HCoV-NL63 spike overlapping peptide pool stimulation. The receptor's source is a human donor who received a COVID-19 vaccine. Some clones in this sample may be carry-over from other donors' samples. The CDR3 amino acid sequence is: CASTARRGAKETQYF. The nucleotide sequence is given as TGTGCCAGCACAGCTCGGAGGGGGGCTAAAGAGACCCAGTACTTC.